The 16 T cell receptor beta chains reported below all come from one sample, sequenced in a study of shared clonotypes between healthy human individuals. Profiling relied on immunoSEQ multiplex PCR, and the TCRdb table lists in-frame clones only, not all of them. Of approximately 1.5 million clones listed, just under 99% are singletons. The sample taken for sequencing was naive CD4+ T cells sorted from blood. The sample's subset: CD45RA+ positively selected. The receptors come from a man aged 25-40 years in good health.

The gene calls are TRBV6-5 and TRBJ1-1; possible D gene TRBD1, 5 bases. There are 13 residues in the CDR3. CDR1 is MNHEY and CDR2 is SVGAGI in the germline V gene. Trimming pared 10 bases from V and 0 bases from J, leaving 12 bases between. DNA for the CDR3: TGTGCCACCAAGTGGGGGGTGAACACTGAAGCTTTCTTT. Its protein is CATKWGVNTEAFF.

V gene TRBV18 combines with J gene TRBJ1-1; D is unresolved. V was cut by 5 bases and J by 4 bases, with 14 bases left in between. CDR1 and CDR2 (germline): KGHSH, LQKENI. This CDR3 has 14 residues. The CDR3 nucleotides are TGTGCCAGCTCATCGAGTGGCGGCGGCACTGAAGCTTTCTTT. This gives the protein CASSSSGGGTEAFF.

In the case of this clone: This specimen includes other DNA sequences encoding the same CDR3. This chain connects TRBV20-1 to TRBJ2-1; no definite D call. The germline V gene encodes CDR1 DFQATT and CDR2 SNEGSKA (reference sequence). The CDR3 covers 11 residues. Trimming shortened V by 2 bases and J by 4 bases, and 3 bases separated the two germline ends. The CDR3 loop reads CSARLYNEQFF. DNA of the CDR3: TGCAGTGCTAGACTATACAATGAGCAGTTCTTC.

The J gene is TRBJ2-1, the V gene TRBV28; possible D gene TRBD2, 7 bases. The germline V gene encodes CDR1 MDHEN and CDR2 SYDVKM. The germline V and J ends were trimmed by 6 bases and 5 bases, with 17 bases remaining between them. The CDR3 consists of 15 residues. The DNA for the CDR3 is TGTGCCAGCAGCCCCCACCCGCGGGGGCACAATGAGCAGTTCTTC. This encodes CASSPHPRGHNEQFF. The full variable domain, completed using reference TRBV28 and TRBJ2-1, is DVKVTQSSRYLVKRTGEKVFLECVQDMDHENMFWYRQDPGLGLRLIYFSYDVKMKEKGDIPEGYSVSREKKERFSLILESASTNQTSMYLCASSPHPRGHNEQFFGPGTRLTVL.

V gene TRBV5-1 combines with J gene TRBJ1-1, with 8 nucleotides matching TRBD1. In germline, CDR1 is SGHRS, CDR2 YFSETQ. V shed 4 bases and J 0 bases; nucleotides not matched to a gene: 2. CDR3 length equals 14 residues. The CDR3 here is CASSGDRMNTEAFF. The CDR3 nucleotides read TGCGCCAGCAGCGGGGACAGGATGAACACTGAAGCTTTCTTT.

This chain uses TRBV19 with TRBJ2-7; TRBD2 might be the D (5 bases). V lost 6 bases and J 5 bases, leaving 14 bases between the germline ends. The CDR3 totals 13 residues. Germline assignment: CDR1 LNHDA and CDR2 SQIVND (reference sequence). In DNA, the CDR3 is TGTGCCAGTAGGAAGGACTCGGTCGACGAGCAGTACTTC. It codes for CASRKDSVDEQYF.

Only one count was recorded for this clone. Other DNA variants within this sample encode the same CDR3. J is TRBJ2-1 and V is TRBV5-4; 15 nucleotides agree with TRBD2. The V gene's germline CDR1 is SGHNT and CDR2 YYREEE (reference sequence). V gave up 2 bases and J gave up 5 bases; unmatched junction bases: 2. The CDR3 is 16 residues long. CDR3 nucleotide sequence: TGTGCCAGCAGCTTAGGACTAGCGGGAGGGAACAATGAGCAGTTCTTC. Its translation: CASSLGLAGGNNEQFF. Using reference TRBV5-4 and TRBJ2-1 for the parts outside the CDR3, the full variable domain is ETGVTQSPTHLIKTRGQQVTLRCSSQSGHNTVSWYQQALGQGPQFIFQYYREEENGRGNFPPRFSGLQFPNYSSELNVNALELDDSALYLCASSLGLAGGNNEQFFGPGTRLTVL.

This chain connects TRBV5-6 to TRBJ1-1, with D possibly TRBD1 on 6 matching bases. The CDR3 has 13 amino acids. Germline V gives CDR1 SGHDT, CDR2 YYEEEE. The V and J ends lost 3 bases and 5 bases respectively, with 11 bases between them. This chain's CDR3 is CASSSDRTTEAFF. The CDR3 nucleotides are TGTGCCAGCAGCTCTGACAGGACGACTGAAGCTTTCTTT.

This chain joins TRBV5-1 and TRBJ1-2, with a possible D match to TRBD1 (6 bases). Germline V gene data show CDR1 as SGHRS and CDR2 as YFSETQ. This CDR3 is 13 amino acids long. V lost 3 bases, J lost 0 bases, and 6 bases lay in between. The CDR3 coding sequence is TGCGCCAGCAGCTGGACAGCTAACTATGGCTACACCTTC. It is translated as CASSWTANYGYTF.

J is TRBJ2-5 and V is TRBV13; no definite D call. Germline CDR1 PRHDT, CDR2 FYEKMQ (reference sequence). The CDR3 covers 13 residues. V lost 5 bases to trimming and J lost 5 bases, with 12 bases between them. The CDR3 loop reads CASSLERGETQYF. The DNA for the CDR3 is TGTGCCAGCAGCCTAGAGCGTGGTGAGACCCAGTACTTC.

A word on this clone: Other DNA sequences of this sample code for an identical CDR3. V and J are TRBV28 and TRBJ2-7; weak D call: TRBD1 (6 bases). V lost 6 bases and J 2 bases, leaving 11 bases between the germline ends. CDR3 size: 13 residues. From germline, CDR1 is MDHEN and CDR2 SYDVKM. Written as DNA, the CDR3 is TGTGCCAGCAGCCTTACAGGGCCCTACGAGCAGTACTTC. Protein sequence: CASSLTGPYEQYF.

The chain carries TRBV6-1 and TRBJ1-2; D may be TRBD1 (5 bases). In germline, CDR1 is MNHNS, CDR2 SASEGT. The CDR3 loop spans 17 amino acids. The V end lost 0 bases, the J end lost 4 bases, and 18 bases lay between the germline ends. The CDR3 sequence: CASSEAKRQGKFYGYTF. The CDR3 region has the DNA TGTGCCAGCAGTGAAGCCAAACGGCAGGGAAAGTTCTATGGCTACACCTTC.

The chain links TRBV6-4 to TRBJ1-1; 7 bases map to TRBD1. This CDR3 is built from 14 residues. From germline, CDR1 is MRHNA and CDR2 SNTAGT. Germline trimming cut 7 bases from V and 1 base from J; bases unmatched to any gene: 6. The CDR3 coding sequence is TGTGCCAGCACTTCGGACAGGTGGAACACTGAAGCTTTCTTT. It codes for CASTSDRWNTEAFF.

In this sample, this clone turned up once. The J gene is TRBJ2-7, the V gene TRBV5-4, with TRBD2 identical over 8 bases. Germline V lookup: CDR1 SGHNT, CDR2 YYREEE (reference sequence). This CDR3 is 13 amino acids long. V trimming: 1 base; J trimming: 10 bases; junction bases outside the gene matches: 7. Here the CDR3 DNA reads TGTGCCAGCAGCTTGATGAGCGGGAGTCTCCAGTACTTC. Translated, it gives CASSLMSGSLQYF.

The chain has TRBV7-2 and TRBJ2-1; D not resolved. Germline loops: CDR1 SGHTA, CDR2 FQGNSA. V lost 2 bases, J lost 2 bases, and 7 bases lay in between. The CDR3 loop spans 14 amino acids. As DNA, the CDR3 is TGTGCCAGCAGCTTAAAGAACACCTACAATGAGCAGTTCTTC. Its translation: CASSLKNTYNEQFF.

The V and J genes are TRBV5-1 and TRBJ1-2; 12 bases fit TRBD1. This CDR3 is 14 amino acids long. After removal of 4 bases from V and 8 bases from J, the junction contained 6 bases not matched to a gene. Germline loops: CDR1 SGHRS, CDR2 YFSETQ. CDR3 sequence: CASSAGQGARGYTF. The CDR3 bases are TGCGCCAGCAGCGCGGGACAGGGGGCGCGAGGCTACACCTTC.